This T cell receptor (beta chain) emerged from a study of cytomegalovirus exposure and HLA in healthy donors. General study findings and limits: Productive status was seen about 90% or about 30% of the time for most TCR beta V segments in an earlier analysis. Sequencing had likely introduced a cluster of highly shared sequence variants as an artifact.

In nominal health when sampled, donors likely had unrecorded immune exposures nonetheless. The PCR used 60 Vbeta and 13 Jbeta primers. The assay was immunoSEQ multiplex PCR, and TCRdb's table has in-frame clones only and misses some. This sample's table reports 150,000 or so clones. V was shortened by 2 bases and J by 8 bases, with 16 bases between the two germline ends. CDR1 and CDR2 (germline): SGHRS, YFSETQ. This CDR3 contains 14 residues. In regard to this clone: Its antigen is as yet unknown.

The genes are TRBV5-1 and TRBJ1-2; a weak D match, TRBD1 (6 bases). Sequenced material: PBMCs. The source of this sequence is a woman aged 55-75 years in good health and CMV-seronegative. In nucleotides, the CDR3 is TGCGCCAGCAGCTTCGACGGACAGCCGGGAGGCTACACCTTC. Translation: CASSFDGQPGGYTF. Supplemented by reference TRBV5-1 and TRBJ1-2, the full variable domain reads KAGVTQTPRYLIKTRGQQVTLSCSPISGHRSVSWYQQTPGQGLQFLFEYFSETQRNKGNFPGRFSGRQFSNSRSEMNVSTLELGDSALYLCASSFDGQPGGYTFGSGTRLTVV.